The subject of this entry is one TCR beta chain. These data belong to a study of blood T cell repertoires in COVID-19. Study-wide background: Whether acute or convalescent, the COVID-19 samples came from the United States, Italy and Spain. The analysed material was cDNA or gDNA that came from T cells, B-cell-depleted T cells, or PBMCs.

In the original analysis: Nucleated cell number was recorded as an estimate derived from reference gene primer amplification. Measured with immunoSEQ multiplex PCR; TCRdb has only the in-frame clones, and not every one. Clonal size and the V and J genes are those of that table, whereas D and trimming came from the DNA. Of roughly 180,000 clones detected, 70% to 85% appear once; the ten largest clones hold under 8.5%. Per the germline V gene, CDR1 is SGHTA and CDR2 is FQGTGA. The CDR3 is made up of 15 amino acids. V gave up 5 bases and J gave up 7 bases; unmatched junction bases: 10. The gene calls are TRBV7-3 and TRBJ1-4, with 7 bases fitting TRBD1. The source material was peripheral blood. This TCR came from a human donor in a cohort sampled during active COVID-19. CDR3 region: CASSETGTVGEKLFF. The CDR3, as DNA: TGTGCCAGCAGCGAAACCGGGACAGTCGGTGAAAAACTGTTTTTT.